Presented here are 26 T cell receptor beta chains from one specimen sequenced in a study of CD8 T cell repertoires and HIV-1 epitope variants. Profiled with immunoSEQ multiplex PCR; TCRdb holds only in-frame clones, not every one. The table has under 100,000 clones, over 70% seen once. The sequenced sample consisted of uncultured baseline CD8+ T cells from peripheral blood mononuclear cells (PBMCs). Receptor source: a male donor with HIV.

J is TRBJ2-2 and V is TRBV6-5, with D possibly TRBD2 on 5 matching bases. There are 14 residues in the CDR3. V gave up 2 bases and J gave up 3 bases, with 7 bases separating them. Per germline, CDR1 MNHEY and CDR2 SVGAGI. CDR3 nucleotides: TGTGCCAGCAGTTACGAGGGATACACCGGGGAGCTGTTTTTT. Translating gives CASSYEGYTGELFF.

The chain recombines TRBV4-2 with TRBJ1-4; the D gene is possibly TRBD1 (6 bases). V lost 2 bases and J 0 bases, leaving 16 bases between the germline ends. The CDR3 is 18 amino acids. Looked up from germline, CDR1 is LGHNA and CDR2 is YNFKEQ. CDR3 amino acids: CASSQLFGTPATNEKLFF. As DNA, the CDR3 is TGTGCCAGCAGCCAACTGTTCGGGACACCTGCAACTAATGAAAAACTGTTTTTT.

V and J are TRBV7-4 and TRBJ1-2; possibly TRBD1 for D (5 bases). Trimming took 5 bases from V and 4 from J, leaving 11 bases between them. CDR1 and CDR2 (germline): SGHVT, SQSDAQ. The CDR3 is 13 amino acids. CDR3 nucleotide sequence: TGTGCCAGCAGCGGGGGACCTGTCTATGGCTACACCTTC. This translates into CASSGGPVYGYTF. The variable domain in full, completed from reference TRBV7-4 and TRBJ1-2, reads GAGVSQSPRYKVAKRGRDVALRCDSISGHVTLYWYRQTLGQGSEVLTYSQSDAQRDKSGRPSGRFSAERPERSVSTLKIQRTEQGDSAVYLCASSGGPVYGYTFGSGTRLTVV.

The rearrangement links TRBV5-6 to TRBJ2-5; perhaps D is TRBD1 or TRBD2 (5 bases each). The V end was cut by 0 bases, the J end by 4 bases, with 10 bases between. The germline V gene has CDR1 SGHDT and CDR2 YYEEEE. The CDR3 totals 14 residues. In DNA, the CDR3 is TGTGCCAGCAGCTTGGCTGCAGGGAGAGAGACCCAGTACTTC. Translated: CASSLAAGRETQYF.

The chain recombines TRBV7-9 with TRBJ2-1; a possible D gene is TRBD2 (5 bases). Germline V lookup: CDR1 SEHNR, CDR2 FQNEAQ (reference sequence). This CDR3 is built from 12 residues. Trimming took off 8 bases at V and 7 bases at J, with 12 bases between the two ends. Here the CDR3 reads CASHPRGNEQFF. The CDR3 DNA sequence: TGTGCCAGCCACCCCAGAGGGAATGAGCAGTTCTTC.

The rearrangement joins TRBV6-5 to TRBJ2-1; TRBD2 matches at 14 bases. The CDR3 extends over 14 amino acids. V gave up 6 bases and J gave up 9 bases; unmatched junction bases: 4. Per germline, CDR1 MNHEY and CDR2 SVGAGI. CDR3 residues: CASRTSGRVSEQFF. CDR3 sequence (DNA): TGTGCCAGCAGGACTAGCGGGAGGGTTAGTGAGCAGTTCTTC.

The chain joins TRBV7-2 to TRBJ1-5; D is ambiguous. V lost 2 bases and J lost 4, with 12 bases in between. Per germline, CDR1 SGHTA and CDR2 FQGNSA. This CDR3 comprises 15 residues. The CDR3 DNA reads TGTGCCAGCAGCTTACTAGGGAGTGGGAATCAGCCCCAGCATTTT. Its protein is CASSLLGSGNQPQHF.

The chain links TRBV7-9 to TRBJ2-5, with D maybe TRBD1 (6 bases). The CDR3 is 15 residues long. V gave up 3 bases and J gave up 1 base, with 12 bases separating them. Germline values: CDR1 SEHNR, CDR2 FQNEAQ (reference sequence). CDR3 region: CASSFPGRGQETQYF. The CDR3 DNA reads TGTGCCAGCAGCTTCCCGGGCAGGGGCCAAGAGACCCAGTACTTC.

The chain couples TRBV7-8 to TRBJ1-5; D possibly corresponds to TRBD1 (5 bases). CDR1 and CDR2 (germline): SGHVS, FQNEAQ. CDR3 length equals 13 residues. The ends were cut back, 3 bases at V and 6 bases at J, with 9 bases in the middle. DNA of the CDR3: TGTGCCAGCAGCTTGACAGAAGCTCAGCCCCAGCATTTT. It is translated as CASSLTEAQPQHF.

The chain has TRBV10-3 and TRBJ2-5; 9 bases align to TRBD1. After removal of 7 bases from V and 5 bases from J, the junction contained 8 bases not matched to a gene. CDR3 size: 14 residues. The germline V gene encodes CDR1 ENHRY and CDR2 SYGVKD. In nucleotides, the CDR3 is TGTGCCATCAAGGCGGGACAGGGCATGGAGACCCAGTACTTC. Protein: CAIKAGQGMETQYF.

The V call is TRBV5-1, the J call TRBJ2-3; TRBD1 matches 8 bases. Trimming removed 0 bases from V and 3 bases from J; junction bases left unmatched: 6. The CDR3 runs 16 residues. Germline V gives CDR1 SGHRS, CDR2 YFSETQ. The CDR3: CASSLEGRGQTDTQYF. The DNA for the CDR3 is TGCGCCAGCAGCTTGGAAGGCAGGGGGCAGACAGATACGCAGTATTTT.

The gene calls are TRBV4-3 and TRBJ2-7, with unresolved D. Trimming stripped 1 base from V and 2 bases from J, with 9 bases between. Per germline, CDR1 LGHNA and CDR2 YSLEER. The CDR3 loop spans 14 amino acids. As DNA, the CDR3 is TGCGCCAGCAGCCAAGGGGCAGTCGCCTACGAGCAGTACTTC. Its translation is CASSQGAVAYEQYF.

The chain uses TRBV30 and TRBJ1-1, with TRBD1 as a possible D gene (5 bases). The CDR3 is 11 amino acids. The ends were cut back, 1 base at V and 7 bases at J, with 7 bases in the middle. The V gene's germline CDR1 is GTSNPN and CDR2 SVGIG (reference sequence). The CDR3: CAWSGGGEAFF. The CDR3, as DNA: TGTGCCTGGAGTGGGGGCGGTGAAGCTTTCTTT.

The chain couples TRBV7-2 to TRBJ2-3; 8 bases map to TRBD2. The germline V gene has CDR1 SGHTA and CDR2 FQGNSA. Trimming removed 10 bases from V and 2 bases from J; junction bases left unmatched: 2. The CDR3 loop spans 12 amino acids. This CDR3 reads CATGGSTDTQYF. CDR3 DNA: TGTGCCACGGGGGGGTCCACAGATACGCAGTATTTT.

This clone has just a few counts. The rearrangement uses TRBV19 and TRBJ1-2; 7 bases fit TRBD1. The CDR3 is 13 residues long. Losses at the gene ends were 0 bases for V and 13 bases for J; bases not matched to a gene: 8. Germline V gene data show CDR1 as LNHDA and CDR2 as SQIVND (reference sequence). CDR3 sequence (DNA): TGTGCCAGTAGTATAGACCTCGACAGGGCCGTCACCTTC. It encodes CASSIDLDRAVTF.

Regarding this clone: This sample also contains other DNA sequences that code for the same CDR3. The V call is TRBV2, the J call TRBJ2-7, with D possibly being TRBD2 (6 bases). This CDR3 contains 16 residues. Trimming cost V 1 base and J 0 bases, with 13 bases left between them. CDR1 SNHLY and CDR2 FYNNEI come from the germline V gene. CDR3 nucleotide sequence: TGTGCCAGCAGTGAAGGGGCGGGGCAAAGCTCCTACGAGCAGTACTTC. Translation gives CASSEGAGQSSYEQYF. The full variable domain, with the rest looked up from reference TRBV2 and TRBJ2-7, is EPEVTQTPSHQVTQMGQEVILRCVPISNHLYFYWYRQILGQKVEFLVSFYNNEISEKSEIFDDQFSVERPDGSNFTLKIRSTKLEDSAMYFCASSEGAGQSSYEQYFGPGTRLTVT.

J is TRBJ2-2 and V is TRBV5-4; TRBD1 matches 8 bases. Per the germline V gene, CDR1 is SGHNT and CDR2 is YYREEE (reference sequence). The CDR3 consists of 16 residues. Trimming at V came to 6 bases and at J to 0 bases, leaving 7 bases not matched to a gene. CDR3 amino acids: CASTPWGQANTGELFF. DNA of the CDR3: TGTGCCAGCACCCCTTGGGGACAGGCGAACACCGGGGAGCTGTTTTTT.

J is TRBJ1-6 and V is TRBV5-1; D is uncertain. V was pared by 1 base and J by 4 bases, with 12 bases between. The CDR3 runs 16 residues. The V gene's germline CDR1 is SGHRS and CDR2 YFSETQ. CDR3 amino acids: CASSLLTANYNSPLHF. The CDR3 DNA is TGCGCCAGCAGCTTGCTTACGGCCAATTATAATTCACCCCTCCACTTT.

This clone was recorded a few times. The chain is built from TRBV5-4 and TRBJ1-2; no clear D. The CDR3 spans 13 residues. Germline values: CDR1 SGHNT, CDR2 YYREEE (reference sequence). V lost 7 bases and J 8 bases, leaving 18 bases between the germline ends. The CDR3 nucleotides read TGTGCCAGCCGCTGGCAGGAAGTAGTAGGCTACACCTTC. It yields the protein CASRWQEVVGYTF.

The V call is TRBV14, the J call TRBJ2-7; the match to TRBD1 covers 10 bases. CDR3 length equals 16 residues. V dropped 0 bases and J dropped 3; count of bases not matched to a gene: 5. Germline assignment: CDR1 SGHDN and CDR2 FVKESK. The CDR3 bases are TGTGCCAGCAGCCAAGATCTTGGGACAGGGGACTACGAGCAGTACTTC. This codes for CASSQDLGTGDYEQYF.

The genes are TRBV6-6 and TRBJ2-7; D assignment may be TRBD1 or TRBD2 (5 bases each). V shed 3 bases and J shed 1 base, with 16 bases lying between them. Per the germline V gene, CDR1 is MNHNY and CDR2 is SVGAGI (reference sequence). This CDR3 has 16 residues. Written as DNA, the CDR3 is TGTGCCAGCAGTTATGGGGACCGTACAGAATCCTACGAGCAGTACTTC. Its protein product is CASSYGDRTESYEQYF.

The rearrangement uses TRBV14 and TRBJ2-7; 8 nucleotides line up with TRBD1. From germline, CDR1 is SGHDN and CDR2 FVKESK. V lost 1 base and J lost 7; bases outside the gene matches: 6. This CDR3 has 14 amino acids. Here the CDR3 reads CASSQAGDRREQYF. The CDR3 DNA follows: TGTGCCAGCAGCCAAGCGGGGGACAGGCGGGAGCAGTACTTC.

This sequence joins TRBV27 and TRBJ2-3, with D uncertain. Between the trimmed V and J ends, which lost 6 bases and 0 bases, there was a span of 13 bases. Germline assignment: CDR1 MNHEY and CDR2 SMNVEV (reference sequence). The CDR3 has 15 residues. CDR3 sequence (DNA): TGTGCCAGCAGGGAGAGGTCGGTCAGCACAGATACGCAGTATTTT. It is translated as CASRERSVSTDTQYF.

V gene TRBV6-5 combines with J gene TRBJ1-2; unclear D gene. Germline V gene lookup returns CDR1 MNHEY and CDR2 SVGAGI. The CDR3 runs to 12 residues. With 9 bases removed from V and 8 bases from J, the gap between germline ends came to 16 bases. The CDR3 protein is CASAMGGLGYTF. DNA for the CDR3: TGTGCCAGTGCAATGGGCGGTTTGGGCTACACCTTC.

The chain joins TRBV19 to TRBJ2-7; 10 bases match TRBD2. The CDR3 runs to 14 residues. V shed 3 bases and J 3 bases; nucleotides not matched to a gene: 2. In germline, CDR1 is LNHDA, CDR2 SQIVND (reference sequence). The CDR3 sequence is CASSIRLAGYEQYF. The CDR3 region has the DNA TGTGCCAGTAGTATTCGACTAGCGGGCTACGAGCAGTACTTC.

The rearrangement uses TRBV6-5 and TRBJ2-7; TRBD2 matches at 8 bases. V was clipped by 0 bases and J by 4 bases; unmatched bases: 2. From germline, CDR1 is MNHEY and CDR2 SVGAGI. The CDR3 length is 14 residues. CDR3 in DNA: TGTGCCAGCAGTTACTCTAGCGGGGAATACGAGCAGTACTTC. Translated: CASSYSSGEYEQYF.